The next 2 T cell receptor beta chains were all read from a single sample in a study of blood T cells in healthy people across ages. PCR was performed a second time for roughly 7 to 11 cycles using a sample-barcoded 5' primer and a J-beta primer mix. Each CDR3 protein gets one entry after TCRdb re-called the 5' RACE reads with MiXCR. Among roughly 800,000 distinct CDR3 sequences, 20% to 30% were seen once, and the ten largest hold under 4.5%. The data also belong to a second study, concerning T cells of mothers and their children.

What was sequenced was blood. The receptors shown here come from a boy younger than 18 in good health.

This sequence joins TRBV7-3 and TRBJ2-1; 8 bases match TRBD1. The CDR3 has 16 residues. Germline trimming cut 2 bases from V and 3 bases from J; bases unmatched to any gene: 6. Germline V CDR1 and CDR2: SGHTA, FQGTGA. The CDR3 DNA reads TGTGCCAGCAGCTTAGGTTACGGGACAGGCTACAATGAGCAGTTCTTC. As protein: CASSLGYGTGYNEQFF. Drawing the rest from reference TRBV7-3 and TRBJ2-1, the complete variable domain is GAGVSQTPSNKVTEKGKYVELRCDPISGHTALYWYRQSLGQGPEFLIYFQGTGAADDSGLPNDRFFAVRPEGSVSTLKIQRTERGDSAVYLCASSLGYGTGYNEQFFGPGTRLTVL.

In its sample, this clonotype was seen a few times. This chain connects TRBV25-1 to TRBJ2-5; weak D call: TRBD2 (6 bases). The DNA end favors TRBJ2-1, so the J call may be wrong. The CDR3 is made up of 16 amino acids. In germline, CDR1 is MGHDK, CDR2 SYGVNS. As DNA, the CDR3 is TGTGCCAGCAGTGAATCTCGCGGGGAAGGGAAGAGGGGGCAGTTCTTC. Translating gives CASSESRGEGKRGQFF.